The rows below give T cell receptor beta chains drawn from one sample of a study of sequential checkpoint blockade in melanoma. Libraries were prepared by immunoSEQ multiplex PCR; TCRdb keeps only in-frame clonotypes and omits some of them. Counted here are 20,000 to 25,000 clones, around 82% occurring once; the ten biggest clones make up around a tenth. This material consisted of CD8+ T cells sorted from blood (inferred from file names), taken from a patient given nivolumab and ipilimumab in sequence. These TCRs come from a human donor with melanoma. Each CDR3 is given with its conserved first and last residue. Each record gives: V gene, D gene, J gene, clone size, CDR3 DNA, CDR3 protein. The D gene is left open where the match is weak. A clone size is listed for some rows: how often the clone was seen (once, few, many), or a class if it is expanded.

>TRBV5-1|TRBD2|TRBJ2-1|-
TGCGCCAGCAGCTTGGGGGCCACTAGCGGACCCTACAATGAGCAGTTCTTC
CASSLGATSGPYNEQFF
>TRBV7-2|TRBD2|TRBJ2-1|-
TGTGCCAGCAGCCAGGCCGGCGGGAGGGTAAATGAGCAGTTCTTC
CASSQAGGRVNEQFF
>TRBV19|TRBD2|TRBJ2-2|-
TGTGCCAGTAGCGGGACTAGCGGCACCGGGGAGCTGTTTTTT
CASSGTSGTGELFF
>TRBV19|TRBD1|TRBJ1-1|-
TGTGCCAGTAGGGACAGGGGAATGAACACTGAAGCTTTCTTT
CASRDRGMNTEAFF
>TRBV7-2|TRBD1|TRBJ1-5|-
TGTGCCAGCAGCTTAACCGGGACAGGAGGCAATCAGCCCCAGCATTTT
CASSLTGTGGNQPQHF
>TRBV4-2|-|TRBJ1-1|-
TGTGCCAGCAGCCAATCGAATGGGGGAGGCACTGAAGCTTTCTTT
CASSQSNGGGTEAFF
>TRBV19|TRBD2|TRBJ2-1|-
TGTGCCTGCGAGCCCGGACTAGCGGGAGGGAAGCAGTTCTTC
CACEPGLAGGKQFF
>TRBV5-4|-|TRBJ1-4|-
TGTGCCAGCAGCCCGACAGCCTCGGATGAAAAACTGTTTTTT
CASSPTASDEKLFF
>TRBV18|-|TRBJ2-3|-
TGTGCCAGCTCACCGACTACGGTCACAGATACGCAGTATTTT
CASSPTTVTDTQYF
>TRBV18|-|TRBJ1-1|-
TGTGCCAGCTCACCACCGATTTTGAGTAACACTGAAGCTTTCTTT
CASSPPILSNTEAFF
>TRBV7-2|TRBD2|TRBJ2-5|-
TGTGCCAGCAGCCGGGGACTAGCGGGAGAGACCCAGTACTTC
CASSRGLAGETQYF
>TRBV11-2|-|TRBJ1-5|-
TGTGCCAGCAGCCTGGAAGGGGGCAATCAGCCCCAGCATTTT
CASSLEGGNQPQHF
>TRBV28|TRBD1|TRBJ1-2|-
TGTGCCAGCAGTTCACCAGGGACAGGCCGCAACTATGGCTACACCTTC
CASSSPGTGRNYGYTF
>TRBV5-4|TRBD1|TRBJ1-1|-
TGTGCCAGCAGCTTGCCACCGACAGGGGGCCCCACTGAAGCTTTCTTT
CASSLPPTGGPTEAFF
>TRBV27|TRBD2|TRBJ2-7|-
TGTGCCAGCAGTTTAAAGGGACTAGCGGGAGGGCCTCAGTACGAGCAGTACTTC
CASSLKGLAGGPQYEQYF
>TRBV2|-|TRBJ1-5|-
TGTGCCAGCAGTGAATTGGCGGGTTATCAGCCCCAGCATTTT
CASSELAGYQPQHF
>TRBV18|TRBD2|TRBJ2-1|-
TGTGCCAGCTCACGGGGACTAGCGGGGACAACTGAGCAGTTCTTC
CASSRGLAGTTEQFF
>TRBV20-1|-|TRBJ1-1|-
TGCAGTGCTAGGCTAGGCACTGAAGCTTTCTTT
CSARLGTEAFF
>TRBV27|-|TRBJ1-6|-
TGTGCCAGCAGGCGGGACCTACGAACCCATAGCTCCTATAATTCACCCCTCCACTTT
CASRRDLRTHSSYNSPLHF
>TRBV28|TRBD1|TRBJ1-2|-
TGTGCCAGCAGTCTACAGGGGGCCACTAACTATGGCTACACCTTC
CASSLQGATNYGYTF
>TRBV5-1|-|TRBJ1-1|few
TGCGCCAGCAGCTTGCTAACTAGCACTGAAGCTTTCTTT
CASSLLTSTEAFF
>TRBV6-5|TRBD1|TRBJ2-2|few
TGTGCCAGCAGGCGGGGACAGGGTGGCACCGGGGAGCTGTTTTTT
CASRRGQGGTGELFF
>TRBV6-1|-|TRBJ2-4|few
TGTGCCAGCAGTGAAAGGACAGGGAGGGGACTAGCCAAAAACATTCAGTACTTC
CASSERTGRGLAKNIQYF
>TRBV18|TRBD1|TRBJ1-1|-
TGTGCCAGCTCACGGGACAGGAACACTGAAGCTTTCTTT
CASSRDRNTEAFF
>TRBV28|-|TRBJ1-4|-
TGTGCCAGCAGTTCCCAGGCGGGGGTAGGGGAAAAACTGTTTTTT
CASSSQAGVGEKLFF
>TRBV28|-|TRBJ2-7|-
TGTGCCAGCAGGGTTCAAGACAAGCCCTACGAGCAGTACTTC
CASRVQDKPYEQYF
>TRBV27|-|TRBJ1-2|-
TGTGCCAGCAGACCTGAAACAGGGCTCTACTATGGCTACACCTTC
CASRPETGLYYGYTF
>TRBV28|TRBD1|TRBJ1-2|once
TGTGCCAGCAGCTCCCTAGGGGGCTTGAAGGTTAACTATGGCTACACCTTC
CASSSLGGLKVNYGYTF
>TRBV7-2|-|TRBJ1-2|-
TGTGCCAGCACCTTGCTACCCTGGGGCTACACCTTC
CASTLLPWGYTF
>TRBV4-1|-|TRBJ2-7|-
TGCGCCAGCAGCCAAGCCCTAGCTAAGAGCTCCTACGAGCAGTACTTC
CASSQALAKSSYEQYF
>TRBV19|TRBD2|TRBJ2-2|-
TGTGCCAGTAGTGGAGCGGGGGGCACCGGGGAGCTGTTTTTT
CASSGAGGTGELFF
>TRBV7-2|-|TRBJ2-2|-
TGTGCCAGCAGCCGACAAGAAAACACCGGGGAGCTGTTTTTT
CASSRQENTGELFF